This T cell receptor (beta chain) was identified during a study of cytomegalovirus exposure and HLA in healthy donors. Study-level information: From HLA-typed donors, an early data release held approximately 85 million unique TCRs.

Study-level points and caveats: V- and J-gene trimming in TCR beta was tied to a missense DCLRE1C variant by an analysis performed later. Reportedly, HLA-A and HLA-B alleles of most subjects were accurately predicted from TCR beta. CMV serostatus was the sole immune exposure data available.

A remark on this clone: Its matching antigen is unknown.

The CDR3 runs 15 residues. With 7 bases removed from V and 3 bases from J, the gap between germline ends came to 19 bases. Germline loops: CDR1 LNHDA, CDR2 SQIVND (reference sequence). 60 Vbeta and 13 Jbeta primers were used in PCR. Sequencing used immunoSEQ multiplex PCR; TCRdb keeps in-frame clones, though not all of them. The sample holds 25,000 to 30,000 clones. This clonotype originated in a man aged 25 to 40 in good health and CMV-seronegative. Sequenced material: PBMCs. The chain employs TRBV19 and TRBJ2-7; D not resolved. CDR3 protein: CASTKGWSPFYEQYF. The CDR3 region has the DNA TGTGCCAGTACTAAAGGTTGGAGTCCTTTCTACGAGCAGTACTTC.